This TCR beta chain was documented in a study of blood T cell repertoires in COVID-19. TCRdb keeps only in-frame clones here, not all; method: immunoSEQ multiplex PCR. The table has around 29,000 clones, 80% to 90% seen once. The CDR3 runs to 16 residues. Deletions cut 5 bases from V and 3 bases from J, with 16 bases between. CDR1 and CDR2 from the germline V gene are SEHNR and FQNEAQ (reference sequence). This sequence was found in a man aged 55 to 70 with acute or convalescent COVID-19. The chain couples TRBV7-9 to TRBJ1-4; possible D gene TRBD1, 5 bases. Material for sequencing was peripheral blood. The CDR3 DNA follows: TGTGCCAGCAGCCTCCTAGGCGGGGGGGCTAATGAAAAACTGTTTTTT. It translates to CASSLLGGGANEKLFF.